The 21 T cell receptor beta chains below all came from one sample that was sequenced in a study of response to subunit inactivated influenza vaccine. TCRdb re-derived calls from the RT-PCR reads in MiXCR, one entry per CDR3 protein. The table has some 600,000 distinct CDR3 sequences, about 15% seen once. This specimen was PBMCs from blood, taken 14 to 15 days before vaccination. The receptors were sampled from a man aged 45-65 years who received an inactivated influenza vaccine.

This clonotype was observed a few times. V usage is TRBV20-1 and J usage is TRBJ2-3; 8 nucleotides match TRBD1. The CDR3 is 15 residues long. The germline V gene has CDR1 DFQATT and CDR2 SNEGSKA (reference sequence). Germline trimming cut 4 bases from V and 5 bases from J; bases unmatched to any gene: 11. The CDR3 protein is CSAKHDRGVLDTQYF. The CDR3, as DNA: TGCAGTGCTAAGCACGACAGGGGAGTTTTAGATACGCAGTATTTT.

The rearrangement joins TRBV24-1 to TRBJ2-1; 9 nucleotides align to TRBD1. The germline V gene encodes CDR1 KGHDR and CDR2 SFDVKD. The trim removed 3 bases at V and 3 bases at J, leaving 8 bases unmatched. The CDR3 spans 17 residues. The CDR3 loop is CATSDPDPGQGYNEQFF. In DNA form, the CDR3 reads TGTGCCACCAGTGATCCCGACCCGGGACAGGGCTACAATGAGCAGTTCTTC.

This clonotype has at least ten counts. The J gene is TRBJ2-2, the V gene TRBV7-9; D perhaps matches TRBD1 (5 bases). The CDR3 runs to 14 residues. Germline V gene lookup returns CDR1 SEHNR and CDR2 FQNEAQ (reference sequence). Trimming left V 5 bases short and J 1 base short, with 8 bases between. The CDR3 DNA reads TGTGCCAGCAGCGATACAGGGAACACCGGGGAGCTGTTTTTT. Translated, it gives CASSDTGNTGELFF.

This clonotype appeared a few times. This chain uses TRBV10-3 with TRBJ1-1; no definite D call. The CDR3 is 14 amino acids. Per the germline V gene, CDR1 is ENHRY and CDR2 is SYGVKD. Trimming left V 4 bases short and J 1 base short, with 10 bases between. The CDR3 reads CAISVRATNTEAFF. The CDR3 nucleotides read TGTGCCATCAGTGTCCGGGCCACGAACACTGAAGCTTTCTTT.

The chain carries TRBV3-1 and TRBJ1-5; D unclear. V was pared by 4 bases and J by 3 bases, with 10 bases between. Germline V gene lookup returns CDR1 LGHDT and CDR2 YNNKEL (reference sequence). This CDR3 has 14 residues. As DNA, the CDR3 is TGTGCCAGCAGCCGCGGATGGGTCAATCAGCCCCAGCATTTT. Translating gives CASSRGWVNQPQHF.

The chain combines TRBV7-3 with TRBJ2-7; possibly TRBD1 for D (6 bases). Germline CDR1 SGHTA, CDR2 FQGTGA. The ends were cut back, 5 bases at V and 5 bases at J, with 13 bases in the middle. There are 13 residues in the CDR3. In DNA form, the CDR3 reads TGTGCCAGCAGCGAACAGGGTGGTGACGAGCAGTACTTC. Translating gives CASSEQGGDEQYF.

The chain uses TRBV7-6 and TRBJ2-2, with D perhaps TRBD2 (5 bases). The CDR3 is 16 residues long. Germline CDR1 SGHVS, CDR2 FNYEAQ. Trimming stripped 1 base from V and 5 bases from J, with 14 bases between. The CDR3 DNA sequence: TGTGCCAGCAGCTTAGTCGCCGGGATCGGTACCGGGGAGCTGTTTTTT. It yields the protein CASSLVAGIGTGELFF.

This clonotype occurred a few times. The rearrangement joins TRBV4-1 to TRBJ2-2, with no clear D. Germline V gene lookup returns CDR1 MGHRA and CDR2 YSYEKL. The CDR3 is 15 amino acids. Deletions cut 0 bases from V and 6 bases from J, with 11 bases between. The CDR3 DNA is TGCGCCAGCAGCCAAGACAATCCCCGGGCCGGGGAGCTGTTTTTT. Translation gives CASSQDNPRAGELFF.

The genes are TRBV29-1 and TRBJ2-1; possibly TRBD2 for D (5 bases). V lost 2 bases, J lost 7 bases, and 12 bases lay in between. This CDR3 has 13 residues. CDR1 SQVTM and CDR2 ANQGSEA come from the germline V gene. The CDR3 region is CSVELAAWNEQFF. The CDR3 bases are TGCAGCGTTGAACTAGCCGCGTGGAATGAGCAGTTCTTC.

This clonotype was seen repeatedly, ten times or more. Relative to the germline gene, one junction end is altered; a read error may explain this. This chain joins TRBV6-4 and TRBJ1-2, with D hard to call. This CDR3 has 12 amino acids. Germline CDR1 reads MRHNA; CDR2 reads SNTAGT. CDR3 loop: CASSDGNYGYTF. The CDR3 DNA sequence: TGCGCCAGCAGCGATGGAAACTATGGCTACACCTTC.

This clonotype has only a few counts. The CDR3 DNA reads TGTGCCAGCAGTAATGCCCCCCATCAGCCCCAGCATTTT. It codes for CASSNAPHQPQHF. The V call is TRBV12-3 or TRBV12-4, the J call TRBJ1-5; D is undetermined. This CDR3 has 13 residues. V was clipped by 5 bases and J by 5 bases, with 10 bases between them.

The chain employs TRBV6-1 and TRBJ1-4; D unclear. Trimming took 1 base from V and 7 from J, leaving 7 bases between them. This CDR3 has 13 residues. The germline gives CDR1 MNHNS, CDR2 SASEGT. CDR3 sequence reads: CASSEVLGEKLFF. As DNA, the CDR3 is TGTGCCAGCAGTGAAGTTCTTGGTGAAAAACTGTTTTTT.

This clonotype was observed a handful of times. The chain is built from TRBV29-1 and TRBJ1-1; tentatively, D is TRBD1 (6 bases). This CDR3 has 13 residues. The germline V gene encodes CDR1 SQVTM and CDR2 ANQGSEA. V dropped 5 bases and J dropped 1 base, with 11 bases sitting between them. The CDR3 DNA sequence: TGCAGCGTTTCGGGACAACAGAACACTGAAGCTTTCTTT. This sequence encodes CSVSGQQNTEAFF.

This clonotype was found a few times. As DNA, the CDR3 is TGTGCCAGCCACACCCACGGTACGAACACCGGGGAGCTGTTTTTT. It is translated as CASHTHGTNTGELFF. This sequence joins TRBV12-3 or TRBV12-4 and TRBJ2-2; no reliable D call. This CDR3 contains 15 residues. Trimming cost V 8 bases and J 0 bases, with 13 bases left between them.

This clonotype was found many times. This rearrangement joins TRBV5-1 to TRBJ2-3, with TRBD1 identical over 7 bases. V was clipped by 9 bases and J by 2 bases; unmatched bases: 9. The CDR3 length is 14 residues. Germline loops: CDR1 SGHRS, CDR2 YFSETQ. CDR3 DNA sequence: TGCGCCACCCGGGACAGACTTCCCACAGATACGCAGTATTTT. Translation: CATRDRLPTDTQYF.

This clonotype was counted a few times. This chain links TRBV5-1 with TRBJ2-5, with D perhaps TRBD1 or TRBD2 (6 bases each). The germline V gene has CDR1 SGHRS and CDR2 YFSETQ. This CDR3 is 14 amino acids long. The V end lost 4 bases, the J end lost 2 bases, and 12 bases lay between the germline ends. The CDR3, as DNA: TGCGCCAGCAGCCAGAAGGGGGGACAAGAGACCCAGTACTTC. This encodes CASSQKGGQETQYF.

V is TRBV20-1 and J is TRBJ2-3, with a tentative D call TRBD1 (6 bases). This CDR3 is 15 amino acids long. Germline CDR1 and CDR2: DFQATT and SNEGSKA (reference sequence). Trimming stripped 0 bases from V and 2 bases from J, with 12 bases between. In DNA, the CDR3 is TGCAGTGCTAGAGATACACAGGGCCTCACAGATACGCAGTATTTT. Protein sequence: CSARDTQGLTDTQYF.

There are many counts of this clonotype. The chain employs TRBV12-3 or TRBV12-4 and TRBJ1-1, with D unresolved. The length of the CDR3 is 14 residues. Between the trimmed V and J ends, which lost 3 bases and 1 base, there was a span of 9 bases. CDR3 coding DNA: TGTGCCAGCAGTTTTTCTGGCCCGAACACTGAAGCTTTCTTT. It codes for CASSFSGPNTEAFF.

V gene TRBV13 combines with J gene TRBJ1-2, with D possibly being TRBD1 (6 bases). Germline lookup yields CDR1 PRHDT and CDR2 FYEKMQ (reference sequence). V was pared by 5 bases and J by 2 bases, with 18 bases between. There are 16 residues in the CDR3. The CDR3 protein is CASSERGALQNYGYTF. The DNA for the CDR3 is TGTGCCAGCAGCGAGCGGGGGGCACTACAAAACTATGGCTACACCTTC. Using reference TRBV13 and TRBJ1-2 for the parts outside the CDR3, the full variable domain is AAGVIQSPRHLIKEKRETATLKCYPIPRHDTVYWYQQGPGQDPQFLISFYEKMQSDKGSIPDRFSAQQFSDYHSELNMSSLELGDSALYFCASSERGALQNYGYTFGSGTRLTVV.

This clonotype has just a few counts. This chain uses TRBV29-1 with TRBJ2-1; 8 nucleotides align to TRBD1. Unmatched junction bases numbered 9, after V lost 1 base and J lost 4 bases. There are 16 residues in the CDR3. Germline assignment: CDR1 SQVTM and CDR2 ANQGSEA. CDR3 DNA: TGCAGCGTTGAAGGCGGGCAGGGGGCTAGGTACAATGAGCAGTTCTTC. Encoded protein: CSVEGGQGARYNEQFF.

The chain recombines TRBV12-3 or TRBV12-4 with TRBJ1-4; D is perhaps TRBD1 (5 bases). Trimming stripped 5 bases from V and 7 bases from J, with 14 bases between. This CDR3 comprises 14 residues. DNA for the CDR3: TGTGCCAGCAGTCTTGGGGGGGTTTTTGAAAAACTGTTTTTT. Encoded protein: CASSLGGVFEKLFF.